This passage covers 12 T cell receptor beta chains from one sample sequenced in a study of long-term antiretroviral therapy in people with HIV. Assay version v3.0 of immunoSEQ was used, and it was run at survey level. TCRdb's copy holds only in-frame clones and misses some; the assay was immunoSEQ multiplex PCR. Here the sample spans roughly 11,000 clones, 60% to 75% being singletons. Sequences were derived from unsorted PBMCs, sampled just under 3.2 years before starting antiretroviral therapy. Receptors were obtained from a man aged 40-49 years with HIV.

The V and J genes are TRBV7-6 and TRBJ2-3, with D possibly being TRBD2 (6 bases). The CDR3 is made up of 13 amino acids. Looked up from germline, CDR1 is SGHVS and CDR2 is FNYEAQ. The germline V and J ends were trimmed by 3 bases and 6 bases, with 10 bases remaining between them. In DNA, the CDR3 is TGTGCCAGCAGCTTGATCCGGGAGGATACGCAGTATTTT. Translating gives CASSLIREDTQYF.

The chain combines TRBV19 with TRBJ1-1, with D unclear. Trimming pared 5 bases from V and 5 bases from J, leaving 6 bases between. CDR3 length: 11 amino acids. The germline CDR1 and CDR2 sequences are LNHDA and SQIVND (reference sequence). The CDR3 reads CASSGMTEAFF. For the CDR3, the DNA is TGTGCCAGTAGTGGTATGACTGAAGCTTTCTTT.

This chain uses TRBV18 with TRBJ1-1, with no clear D. CDR3 length: 11 amino acids. V was cut by 3 bases and J by 7 bases, with 6 bases left in between. Germline V lookup: CDR1 KGHSH, CDR2 LQKENI. The chain's CDR3 is CASSPTGEAFF. The CDR3 DNA is TGTGCCAGCTCACCGACGGGTGAAGCTTTCTTT.

The gene calls are TRBV7-2 and TRBJ2-3; 8 positions agree with TRBD1. J was trimmed by 2 bases and V by 0 bases; bases with no gene match: 7. From germline, CDR1 is SGHTA and CDR2 FQGNSA. CDR3 length: 17 residues. CDR3 region: CASSLARGTGPTDTQYF. The DNA of the CDR3 is TGTGCCAGCAGCTTAGCCCGCGGGACAGGTCCCACAGATACGCAGTATTTT.

The chain couples TRBV4-2 to TRBJ2-5; 7 bases fit TRBD1. CDR3 length: 19 residues. The germline V gene has CDR1 LGHNA and CDR2 YNFKEQ. The junction had 16 bases not matched to a gene; V was cut back by 1 base and J by 2 bases. CDR3 nucleotides: TGTGCCAGCAGCCAAGCGGTGGGGCAGGGGGTGCCCCTTCAAGAGACCCAGTACTTC. Protein: CASSQAVGQGVPLQETQYF.

This clone was seen just once. The chain carries TRBV6-1 and TRBJ2-1, with 8 positions matching TRBD2. The CDR3 spans 14 residues. J lost 6 bases, V lost 6 bases, and 7 bases had no gene match. Germline CDR1 is MNHNS and CDR2 is SASEGT. The CDR3 region is CASRTGLVVNEQFF. For the CDR3, the DNA is TGTGCCAGCAGAACGGGACTAGTTGTCAATGAGCAGTTCTTC.

The V call is TRBV19, the J call TRBJ2-7, with 11 bases lining up with TRBD2. Germline V gene lookup returns CDR1 LNHDA and CDR2 SQIVND (reference sequence). The CDR3 loop spans 15 amino acids. V lost 5 bases, J lost 3 bases, and 6 bases stayed unmatched. This CDR3 is CASSPPGTSGYEQYF. DNA for the CDR3: TGTGCCAGTAGTCCCCCCGGGACTAGCGGCTACGAGCAGTACTTC.

The chain joins TRBV5-5 to TRBJ2-7, with 10 bases fitting TRBD1. Germline values: CDR1 SGHKS, CDR2 YYEKEE (reference sequence). The CDR3 loop spans 14 amino acids. After removal of 4 bases from V and 8 bases from J, the junction contained 9 bases not matched to a gene. CDR3 DNA: TGTGCCAGCAGCCTATCGGGACAGGGGCGCAAGCAGTACTTC. Translation gives CASSLSGQGRKQYF.

The chain uses TRBV29-1 and TRBJ2-3; 8 positions agree with TRBD2. The CDR3 has 14 amino acids. In germline, CDR1 is SQVTM, CDR2 ANQGSEA. V was clipped by 2 bases and J by 6 bases; unmatched bases: 7. The CDR3 nucleotides read TGCAGCGTTGAAACTAGCGGAACCTCGGATACGCAGTATTTT. It specifies CSVETSGTSDTQYF.

The chain uses TRBV4-2 and TRBJ2-4; D uncertain. CDR1 is LGHNA and CDR2 is YNFKEQ in the germline V gene. V was pared by 1 base and J by 3 bases, with 22 bases between. The CDR3 sequence is 19 residues long. Written as DNA, the CDR3 is TGTGCCAGCAGCCAAGCCGTCCCCTATCCCCTTTTGGGCAAAAACATTCAGTACTTC. Its protein product is CASSQAVPYPLLGKNIQYF.

The chain recombines TRBV20-1 with TRBJ2-1; D is unresolved. Germline CDR1 and CDR2: DFQATT and SNEGSKA (reference sequence). The CDR3 runs to 11 residues. V lost 6 bases and J lost 3, with 6 bases in between. CDR3 amino acids: CSATDYNEQFF. The CDR3 nucleotides are TGCAGTGCCACAGACTACAATGAGCAGTTCTTC.

V usage is TRBV12-5 and J usage is TRBJ1-2; D gene uncertain. V dropped 1 base and J dropped 4 bases, with 4 bases sitting between them. Germline CDR1 LGHNT, CDR2 FRNRAP. The CDR3 has 12 amino acids. Here the CDR3 reads CASGLDRYGYTF. The DNA of the CDR3 is TGTGCTAGTGGTTTGGATCGCTATGGCTACACCTTC.